What follows are 2 T cell receptor beta chains derived from one specimen sequenced in a study of T-cell reconstitution after alpha-beta-depleted transplantation in children. Unique molecular identifiers were incorporated when the TCRbeta library was constructed. TCRdb reprocessed the PCR reads with MiXCR, giving one entry per CDR3 protein. The table includes hundreds of thousands of distinct CDR3 sequences, 20% to 30% detected once. This specimen was PBMCs, taken before TCRalphabeta/CD19-depleted stem cell transplant. The receptor source for this set is a girl aged 2-10 years with Fanconi anemia, due to receive a stem cell transplant.

This clonotype was detected ten times or more. This chain's CDR3 is CASRATGGPTYEQYF. The DNA for the CDR3 is TGTGCCAGCAGGGCGACAGGGGGCCCTACGTACGAGCAGTACTTC. This chain connects TRBV12-3 or TRBV12-4 to TRBJ2-7; TRBD1 agrees at 10 bases. V lost 6 bases to trimming and J lost 4 bases; unmatched junction nucleotides: 9. There are 15 residues in the CDR3.

This clonotype was observed a few times. This chain joins TRBV29-1 and TRBJ2-3; a possible D gene is TRBD2 (5 bases). Germline V lookup: CDR1 SQVTM, CDR2 ANQGSEA. This CDR3 comprises 11 residues. Trimming stripped 4 bases from V and 5 bases from J, with 7 bases between. CDR3 sequence: CSVVRVDTQYF. In DNA form, the CDR3 reads TGCAGCGTTGTGAGGGTAGATACGCAGTATTTT.